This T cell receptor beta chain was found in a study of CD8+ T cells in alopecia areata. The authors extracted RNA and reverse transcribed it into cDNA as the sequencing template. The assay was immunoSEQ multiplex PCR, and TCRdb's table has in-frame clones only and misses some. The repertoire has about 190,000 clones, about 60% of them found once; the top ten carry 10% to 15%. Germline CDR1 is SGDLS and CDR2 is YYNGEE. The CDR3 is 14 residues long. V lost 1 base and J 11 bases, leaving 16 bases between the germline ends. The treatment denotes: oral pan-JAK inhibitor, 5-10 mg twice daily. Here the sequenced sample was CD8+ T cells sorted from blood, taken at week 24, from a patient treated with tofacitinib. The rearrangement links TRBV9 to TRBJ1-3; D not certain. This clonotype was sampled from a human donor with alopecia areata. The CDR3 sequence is CASSVQGDQSAIYF. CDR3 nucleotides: TGTGCCAGCAGCGTACAAGGAGACCAAAGCGCCATATATTTT.